These T cell receptor beta chains were read from a single sample in a study of T cell clones after liver transplantation. Repertoires were generated with immunoSEQ multiplex PCR, while TCRdb's copy carries only in-frame clones and drops some. This sample has fewer than 70,000 clones, with about two thirds found just once. Sequencing used CD4+ T cells from blood, obtained before liver transplant. The source is a human donor who received a liver transplant. Both conserved end residues are part of each CDR3. The order of the fields is J gene, V gene, D gene, clone size, CDR3 protein, CDR3 DNA. A D gene is named only where the DNA matches it firmly. Rows may omit the clone size; those that give it use once, few, many or a size class.

TRBJ1-1,TRBV6-5,TRBD1,NA,CASSYSGGSEAFF,TGTGCCAGCAGTTACTCAGGGGGCTCTGAAGCTTTCTTT
TRBJ1-2,TRBV4-1,NA,NA,CASSQDAAGDYGYTF,TGCGCCAGCAGCCAAGATGCGGCAGGGGACTATGGCTACACCTTC
TRBJ1-1,TRBV9,NA,few,CASSVGAATEAFF,TGTGCCAGCAGCGTAGGGGCAGCCACTGAAGCTTTCTTT
TRBJ2-7,TRBV6-6,TRBD2,few,CASTRLAGEPGHEQYF,TGTGCCAGCACCAGACTAGCGGGGGAGCCGGGGCACGAGCAGTACTTC
TRBJ1-2,TRBV23-1,TRBD1,NA,CASSQPRDRDYGYTF,TGCGCCAGCAGTCAACCGAGGGACAGGGACTATGGCTACACCTTC
TRBJ2-7,TRBV30,TRBD1,NA,CAWSGTGSGYEQYF,TGTGCCTGGAGTGGGACAGGGTCGGGCTACGAGCAGTACTTC
TRBJ1-5,TRBV27,NA,NA,CASSLAGGQPQHF,TGTGCCAGCAGTTTAGCCGGAGGTCAGCCCCAGCATTTT
TRBJ1-5,TRBV28,TRBD1,NA,CATTGTRDQPQHF,TGTGCTACGACAGGGACTCGAGATCAGCCCCAGCATTTT
TRBJ2-7,TRBV29-1,TRBD1,many,CSGGQGSYEQYF,TGCAGCGGGGGACAGGGATCCTACGAGCAGTACTTC
TRBJ1-2,TRBV4-1,NA,NA,CAASDSAYGYTF,TGCGCCGCATCGGACAGTGCCTATGGCTACACCTTC
TRBJ2-1,TRBV11-3,TRBD1,once,CASSPRQGGTNEQFF,TGTGCCAGCAGCCCTCGACAGGGGGGGACAAATGAGCAGTTCTTC
TRBJ1-6,TRBV2,NA,NA,CASRSDSYNSPLHF,TGTGCCAGCAGGTCGGACAGCTATAATTCACCCCTCCACTTT
TRBJ2-3,TRBV25-1,NA,few,CASSLGGGLDTQYF,TGTGCCAGCAGTCTGGGAGGGGGGTTGGATACGCAGTATTTT
TRBJ2-2,TRBV29-1,TRBD1,NA,CSVGDSDGELFF,TGCAGCGTTGGGGACAGTGACGGGGAGCTGTTTTTT
TRBJ2-7,TRBV6-1,NA,NA,CASMAPLAYEQYF,TGTGCCAGCATGGCACCCTTGGCCTACGAGCAGTACTTC
TRBJ1-6,TRBV10-2,TRBD1,few,CASRDRAYNSPLHF,TGCGCCAGCAGGGACAGGGCATATAATTCACCCCTCCACTTT
TRBJ2-1,TRBV28,NA,NA,CASSLGRVSLDEQFF,TGTGCCAGCAGTTTGGGTCGGGTGTCTTTGGATGAGCAGTTCTTC
TRBJ1-6,TRBV7-2,TRBD1,NA,CASSSPGGQGNNSPLHF,TGTGCCAGCAGCTCTCCGGGGGGACAGGGGAATAATTCACCCCTCCACTTT
TRBJ2-7,TRBV6-1,NA,NA,CASSAIGGDEQYF,TGTGCCAGCAGTGCCATTGGAGGGGACGAGCAGTACTTC
TRBJ2-3,TRBV13,NA,NA,CASRPLGGDTQYF,TGTGCCAGCAGGCCTCTCGGGGGAGATACGCAGTATTTT
TRBJ1-3,TRBV4-1,NA,few,CASSQVGQGNGNTIYF,TGCGCCAGCAGCCAAGTTGGTCAGGGGAATGGAAACACCATATATTTT
TRBJ1-6,TRBV6-6,NA,few,CASREGQNNSPLHF,TGTGCCAGCAGGGAAGGACAGAATAATTCACCCCTCCACTTT
TRBJ2-2,TRBV9,TRBD2,NA,CASSTRGELAGELFF,TGTGCCAGCAGCACCCGGGGGGAATTAGCCGGGGAGCTGTTTTTT
TRBJ2-7,TRBV2,TRBD2,NA,CASSLTGTSGDEQYF,TGTGCCAGCAGCCTCACCGGGACTAGCGGGGACGAGCAGTACTTC
TRBJ2-5,TRBV7-2,TRBD2,few,CASSKNSGGTRETQYF,TGTGCCAGCAGCAAGAATAGCGGGGGGACGAGAGAGACCCAGTACTTC
TRBJ1-2,TRBV28,TRBD1,NA,CASSLGGTGHFLGYTF,TGTGCCAGCAGTTTAGGCGGGACAGGACATTTCCTTGGCTACACCTTC
TRBJ2-2,TRBV19,NA,NA,CASSRGSYTGELFF,TGTGCCAGTAGTAGAGGATCTTACACCGGGGAGCTGTTTTTT
TRBJ1-1,TRBV7-3,TRBD1,NA,CASSPGQGSEAFF,TGTGCCAGCAGCCCCGGACAGGGCTCTGAAGCTTTCTTT
TRBJ1-4,TRBV10-3,NA,NA,CAISEERAGGKLFF,TGTGCCATCAGTGAGGAGAGGGCCGGAGGAAAACTGTTTTTT
TRBJ1-3,TRBV28,NA,NA,CASSFGISGNTIYF,TGTGCCAGCAGTTTCGGGATCTCTGGAAACACCATATATTTT
TRBJ2-7,TRBV5-8,NA,once,CASSRGYEQYF,TGTGCCAGCAGCCGGGGATACGAGCAGTACTTC
TRBJ1-6,TRBV28,NA,once,CASSSLKASEGSPLHF,TGTGCCAGCAGTTCTCTGAAGGCCTCGGAGGGTTCACCCCTCCACTTT
TRBJ2-7,TRBV30,NA,NA,CAWSYGGYEQYF,TGTGCCTGGAGTTACGGGGGCTACGAGCAGTACTTC
TRBJ1-2,TRBV6-1,TRBD1,NA,CASSGDRYGYTF,TGTGCCAGCAGTGGGGACAGATATGGCTACACCTTC
TRBJ2-2,TRBV14,NA,NA,CASSQLTVLNTGELFF,TGTGCCAGCAGCCAACTCACAGTTTTGAACACCGGGGAGCTGTTTTTT
TRBJ2-3,TRBV9,NA,NA,CASSVEPGGRTDTQYF,TGTGCCAGCAGCGTAGAACCCGGGGGACGCACAGATACGCAGTATTTT
TRBJ2-7,TRBV5-1,NA,NA,CASSLDPGSRYEQYF,TGCGCCAGCAGCTTGGATCCCGGGTCCCGCTACGAGCAGTACTTC
TRBJ2-5,TRBV7-3,TRBD2,NA,CASSSGTSGGQETQYF,TGTGCCAGCAGCTCTGGGACTAGCGGAGGACAAGAGACCCAGTACTTC
TRBJ2-1,TRBV6-5,TRBD2,few,CASSYSGGGYNEQFF,TGTGCCAGCAGTTACTCTGGGGGGGGGTACAATGAGCAGTTCTTC
TRBJ2-7,TRBV6-6,TRBD1,NA,CASSDRGGYEQYF,TGTGCCAGCAGCGACAGGGGGGGTTACGAGCAGTACTTC
TRBJ2-5,TRBV11-2,TRBD2,NA,CASSPGTSGGGTQYF,TGTGCCAGCAGCCCTGGGACTAGCGGGGGGGGGACCCAGTACTTC
TRBJ2-5,TRBV7-8,NA,NA,CASSLDMGGALLGETQYF,TGTGCCAGCAGCTTAGATATGGGTGGGGCCCTCCTAGGGGAGACCCAGTACTTC